This is a list of T cell receptor beta chains from one sample in a study of T cell responses to AZD1222 COVID-19 vaccine. The method was immunoSEQ multiplex PCR; TCRdb's version includes in-frame clones alone and lacks a portion of them. The profile shows 80,000 to 90,000 clones, roughly nine tenths of them singletons. This specimen was peripheral blood, taken 28 days after the second AZD1222 dose. The receptors come from an adult who received the AZD1222 COVID-19 vaccine. The CDR3 runs from the conserved cysteine through the conserved F or W. The order of the fields is V gene, J gene, CDR3 protein.

v_call: TRBV19
j_call: TRBJ1-5
cdr3_aa: CAAQGDGHQPQHF

v_call: TRBV27
j_call: TRBJ1-2
cdr3_aa: CASSARQDVDYGYTF

v_call: TRBV19
j_call: TRBJ1-5
cdr3_aa: CASSEGQHNQPQHF

v_call: TRBV5-6
j_call: TRBJ1-2
cdr3_aa: CASSPDIYYGYTF

v_call: TRBV9
j_call: TRBJ2-3
cdr3_aa: CASSVEGTQSTDTQYF

v_call: TRBV28
j_call: TRBJ1-1
cdr3_aa: CATEVRVGVYTEAFF

v_call: TRBV18
j_call: TRBJ2-7
cdr3_aa: CASSPPRDRYEQYF

v_call: TRBV6-1
j_call: TRBJ1-3
cdr3_aa: CASSEVRDASSGNTIYF

v_call: TRBV11-3
j_call: TRBJ2-1
cdr3_aa: CASSLGGDYNEQFF

v_call: TRBV6-4
j_call: TRBJ1-5
cdr3_aa: CASSDSSRSLVDCQPQHF

v_call: TRBV5-1
j_call: TRBJ1-1
cdr3_aa: CASSRDRANTEAFF

v_call: TRBV5-6
j_call: TRBJ1-4
cdr3_aa: CASSLGSGYESEKLFF

v_call: TRBV3-1/TRBV3-2
j_call: TRBJ2-4
cdr3_aa: CASSQDTGGRTLAKNIQYF

v_call: TRBV11-2
j_call: TRBJ1-1
cdr3_aa: CASSFQGQGYTEAFF

v_call: TRBV14
j_call: TRBJ1-5
cdr3_aa: CASSPAGGKNQPQHF

v_call: TRBV9
j_call: TRBJ1-1
cdr3_aa: CASSVTADTEAFF

v_call: TRBV27
j_call: TRBJ2-7
cdr3_aa: CASSSGLAGLPYEQYF